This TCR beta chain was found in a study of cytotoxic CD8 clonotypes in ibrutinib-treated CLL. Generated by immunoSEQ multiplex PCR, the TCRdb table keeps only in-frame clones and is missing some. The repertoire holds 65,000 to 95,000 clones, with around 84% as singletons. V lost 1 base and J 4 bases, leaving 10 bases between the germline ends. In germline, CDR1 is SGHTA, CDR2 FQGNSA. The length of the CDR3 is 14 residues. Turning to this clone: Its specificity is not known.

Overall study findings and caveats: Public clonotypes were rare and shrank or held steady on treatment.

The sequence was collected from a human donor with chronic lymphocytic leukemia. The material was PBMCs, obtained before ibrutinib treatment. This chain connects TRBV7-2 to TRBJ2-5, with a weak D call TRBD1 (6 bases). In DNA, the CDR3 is TGTGCCAGCAGCTTAGACATGGGGGCAGAGACCCAGTACTTC. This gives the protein CASSLDMGAETQYF.